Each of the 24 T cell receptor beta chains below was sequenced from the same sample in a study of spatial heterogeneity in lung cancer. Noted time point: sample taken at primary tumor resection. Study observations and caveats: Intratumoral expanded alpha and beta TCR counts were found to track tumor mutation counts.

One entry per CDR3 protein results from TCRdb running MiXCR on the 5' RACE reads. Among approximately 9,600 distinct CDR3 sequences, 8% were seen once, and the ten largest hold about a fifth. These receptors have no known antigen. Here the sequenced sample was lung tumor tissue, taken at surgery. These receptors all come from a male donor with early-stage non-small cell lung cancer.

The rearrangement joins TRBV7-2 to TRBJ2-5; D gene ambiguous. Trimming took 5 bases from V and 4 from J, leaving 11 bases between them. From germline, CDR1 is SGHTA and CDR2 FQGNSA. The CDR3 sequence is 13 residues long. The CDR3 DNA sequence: TGTGCCAGCAGCCCTACCCCGAGAGAGACCCAGTACTTC. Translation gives CASSPTPRETQYF. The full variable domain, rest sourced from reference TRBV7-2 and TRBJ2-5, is GAGVSQSPSNKVTEKGKDVELRCDPISGHTALYWYRQSLGQGLEFLIYFQGNSAPDKSGLPSDRFSAERTGGSVSTLTIQRTQQEDSAVYLCASSPTPRETQYFGPGTRLLVL.

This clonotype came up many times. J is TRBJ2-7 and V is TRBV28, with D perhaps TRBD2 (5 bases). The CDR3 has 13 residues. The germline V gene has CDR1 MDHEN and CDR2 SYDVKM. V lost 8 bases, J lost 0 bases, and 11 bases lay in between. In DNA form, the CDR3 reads TGTGCCAGCTCTCCGGGGAGCTCCTACGAGCAGTACTTC. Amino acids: CASSPGSSYEQYF.

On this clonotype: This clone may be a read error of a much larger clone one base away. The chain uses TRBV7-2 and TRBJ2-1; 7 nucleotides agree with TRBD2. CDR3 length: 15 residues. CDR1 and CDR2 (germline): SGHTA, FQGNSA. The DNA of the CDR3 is TGTTCCAGCAGCCCTAGGGACTACCTTTACAATGAGCAGTTCTTC. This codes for CSSSPRDYLYNEQFF.

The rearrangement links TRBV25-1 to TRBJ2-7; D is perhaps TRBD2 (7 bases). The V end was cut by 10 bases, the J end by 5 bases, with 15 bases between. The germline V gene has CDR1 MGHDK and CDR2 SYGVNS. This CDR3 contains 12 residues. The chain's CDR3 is CATTPGGDEQYF. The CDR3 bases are TGTGCCACCACTCCGGGGGGCGACGAGCAGTACTTC.

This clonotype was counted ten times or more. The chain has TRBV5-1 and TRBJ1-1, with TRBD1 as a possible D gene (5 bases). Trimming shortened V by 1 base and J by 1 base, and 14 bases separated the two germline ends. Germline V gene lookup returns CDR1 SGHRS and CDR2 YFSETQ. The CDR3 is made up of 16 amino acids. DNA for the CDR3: TGCGCCAGCAGCTTGAGCGGGATCAGGGAGAACACTGAAGCTTTCTTT. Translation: CASSLSGIRENTEAFF.

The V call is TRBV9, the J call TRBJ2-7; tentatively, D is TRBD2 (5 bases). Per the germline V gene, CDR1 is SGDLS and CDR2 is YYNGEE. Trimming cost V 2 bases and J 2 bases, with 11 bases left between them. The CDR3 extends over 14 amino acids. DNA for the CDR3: TGTGCCAGCAGCGTCGGAGGCCTAACCTACGAGCAGTACTTC. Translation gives CASSVGGLTYEQYF.

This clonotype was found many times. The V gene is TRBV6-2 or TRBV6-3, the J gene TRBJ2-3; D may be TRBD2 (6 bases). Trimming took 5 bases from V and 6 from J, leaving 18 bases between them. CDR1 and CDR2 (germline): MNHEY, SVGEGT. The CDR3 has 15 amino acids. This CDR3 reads CASSPLAGFGDTQYF. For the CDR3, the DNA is TGTGCCAGCAGTCCTTTGGCGGGGTTCGGCGATACGCAGTATTTT.

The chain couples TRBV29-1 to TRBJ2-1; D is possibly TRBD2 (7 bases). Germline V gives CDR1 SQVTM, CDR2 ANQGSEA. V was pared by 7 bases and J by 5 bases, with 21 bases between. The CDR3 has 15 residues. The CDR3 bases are TGCAGCGCGGGGGGCTGGGGCGGGACCAACAATGAGCAGTTCTTC. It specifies CSAGGWGGTNNEQFF.

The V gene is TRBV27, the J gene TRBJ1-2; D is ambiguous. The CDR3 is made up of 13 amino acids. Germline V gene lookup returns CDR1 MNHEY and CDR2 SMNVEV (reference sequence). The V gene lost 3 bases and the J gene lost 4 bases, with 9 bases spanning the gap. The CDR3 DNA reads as TGTGCCAGCAGTTTTAACAGATTCTATGGCTACACCTTC. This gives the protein CASSFNRFYGYTF.

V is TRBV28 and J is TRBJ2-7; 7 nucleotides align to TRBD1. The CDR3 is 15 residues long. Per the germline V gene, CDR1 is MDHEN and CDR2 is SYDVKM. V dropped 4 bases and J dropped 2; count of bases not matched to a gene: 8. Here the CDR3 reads CASSSVPTGPYEQYF. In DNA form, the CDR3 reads TGTGCCAGCAGTTCGGTCCCGACAGGGCCCTACGAGCAGTACTTC.

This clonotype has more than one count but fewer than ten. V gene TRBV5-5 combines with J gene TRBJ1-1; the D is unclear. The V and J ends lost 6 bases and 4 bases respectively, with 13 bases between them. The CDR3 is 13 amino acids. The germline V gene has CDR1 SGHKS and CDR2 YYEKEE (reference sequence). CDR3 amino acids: CASKSSVATEAFF. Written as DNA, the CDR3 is TGTGCCAGCAAATCATCGGTGGCCACTGAAGCTTTCTTT.

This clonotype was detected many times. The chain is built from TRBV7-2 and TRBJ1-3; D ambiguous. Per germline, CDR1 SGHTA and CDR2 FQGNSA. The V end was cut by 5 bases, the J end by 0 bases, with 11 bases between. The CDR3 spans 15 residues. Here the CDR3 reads CASSQREYSGNTIYF. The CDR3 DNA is TGTGCCAGCAGCCAGCGGGAGTACTCTGGAAACACCATATATTTT. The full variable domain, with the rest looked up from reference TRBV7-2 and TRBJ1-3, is GAGVSQSPSNKVTEKGKDVELRCDPISGHTALYWYRQSLGQGLEFLIYFQGNSAPDKSGLPSDRFSAERTGGSVSTLTIQRTQQEDSAVYLCASSQREYSGNTIYFGEGSWLTVV.

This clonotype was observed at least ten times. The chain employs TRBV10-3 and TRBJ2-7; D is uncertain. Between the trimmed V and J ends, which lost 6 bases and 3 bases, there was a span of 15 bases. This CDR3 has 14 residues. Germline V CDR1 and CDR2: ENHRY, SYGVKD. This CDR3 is CAISAGLGRYEQYF. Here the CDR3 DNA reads TGTGCCATCAGCGCAGGCCTAGGGCGCTACGAGCAGTACTTC.

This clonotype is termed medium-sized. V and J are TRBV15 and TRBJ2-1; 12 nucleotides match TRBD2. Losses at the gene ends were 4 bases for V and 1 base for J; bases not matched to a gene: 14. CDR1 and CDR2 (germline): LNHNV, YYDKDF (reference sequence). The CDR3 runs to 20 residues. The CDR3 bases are TGTGCCACCAGCAAACCTAGCGGGAGGGGGGTAGTCCCATCCTACAATGAGCAGTTCTTC. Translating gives CATSKPSGRGVVPSYNEQFF.

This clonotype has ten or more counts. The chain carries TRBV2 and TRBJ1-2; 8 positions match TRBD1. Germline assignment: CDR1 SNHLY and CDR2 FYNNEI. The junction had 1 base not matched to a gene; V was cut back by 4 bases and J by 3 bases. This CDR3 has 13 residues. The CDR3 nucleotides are TGTGCCAGCAGTGGACAGGGGTACTATGGCTACACCTTC. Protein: CASSGQGYYGYTF.

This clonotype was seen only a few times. CDR3 nucleotides: TGTGCCACCCGCCCCGGGGAGCTGTTTTTT. Translating it yields CATRPGELFF. This chain connects TRBV3-1 to TRBJ2-2; D uncertain. This CDR3 contains 10 residues. Trimming took off 10 bases at V and 6 bases at J, with 6 bases between the two ends. Germline values: CDR1 LGHDT, CDR2 YNNKEL (reference sequence).

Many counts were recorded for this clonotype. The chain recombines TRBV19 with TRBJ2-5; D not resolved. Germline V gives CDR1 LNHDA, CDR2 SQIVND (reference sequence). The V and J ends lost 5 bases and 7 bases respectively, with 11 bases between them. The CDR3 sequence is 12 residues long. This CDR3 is CASSGSSGTQYF. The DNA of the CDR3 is TGTGCCAGTAGTGGCTCCTCGGGGACCCAGTACTTC.

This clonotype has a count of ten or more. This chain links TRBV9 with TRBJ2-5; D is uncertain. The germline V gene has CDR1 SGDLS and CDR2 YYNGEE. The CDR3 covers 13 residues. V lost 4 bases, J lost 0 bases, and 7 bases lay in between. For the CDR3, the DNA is TGTGCCAGCAGCTCCCCGTACCAAGAGACCCAGTACTTC. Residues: CASSSPYQETQYF.

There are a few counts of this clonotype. CDR3 DNA: TGTGCCAGCAGCCAAATTTTACAGGGGACAGCTTTCTTT. Amino acids: CASSQILQGTAFF. The gene calls are TRBV14 and TRBJ1-1; TRBD1 aligns across 7 bases. Germline loops: CDR1 SGHDN, CDR2 FVKESK. With V trimmed by 2 bases and J by 10 bases, 7 bases remained unmatched. The CDR3 totals 13 residues.

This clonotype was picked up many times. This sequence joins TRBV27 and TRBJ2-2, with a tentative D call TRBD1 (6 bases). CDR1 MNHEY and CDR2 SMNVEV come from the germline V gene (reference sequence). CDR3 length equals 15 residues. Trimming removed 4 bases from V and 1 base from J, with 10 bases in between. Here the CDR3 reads CASSWDTKNTGELFF. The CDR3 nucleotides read TGTGCCAGCAGTTGGGACACGAAGAACACCGGGGAGCTGTTTTTT.

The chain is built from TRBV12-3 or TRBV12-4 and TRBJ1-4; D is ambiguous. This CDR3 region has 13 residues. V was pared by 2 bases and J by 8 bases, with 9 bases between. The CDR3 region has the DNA TGTGCCAGCAGTTTAATTGAGGGCGAAAAACTGTTTTTT. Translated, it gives CASSLIEGEKLFF.

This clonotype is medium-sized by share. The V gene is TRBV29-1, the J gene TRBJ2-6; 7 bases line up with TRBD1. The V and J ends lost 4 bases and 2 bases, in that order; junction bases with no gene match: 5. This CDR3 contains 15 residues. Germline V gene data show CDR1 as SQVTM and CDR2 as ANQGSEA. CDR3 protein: CSVGPTGAGANVLTF. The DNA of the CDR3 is TGCAGCGTTGGCCCTACAGGGGCTGGGGCCAACGTCCTGACTTTC. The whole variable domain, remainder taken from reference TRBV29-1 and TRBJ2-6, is SAVISQKPSRDICQRGTSLTIQCQVDSQVTMMFWYRQQPGQSLTLIATANQGSEATYESGFVIDKFPISRPNLTFSTLTVSNMSPEDSSIYLCSVGPTGAGANVLTFGAGSRLTVL.

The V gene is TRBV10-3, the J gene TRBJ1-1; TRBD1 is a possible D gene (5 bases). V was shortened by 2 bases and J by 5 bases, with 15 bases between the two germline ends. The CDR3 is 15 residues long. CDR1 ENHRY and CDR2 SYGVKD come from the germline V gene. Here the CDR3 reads CAISEASGARTEAFF. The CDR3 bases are TGTGCCATCAGTGAGGCGAGTGGGGCTCGTACTGAAGCTTTCTTT.

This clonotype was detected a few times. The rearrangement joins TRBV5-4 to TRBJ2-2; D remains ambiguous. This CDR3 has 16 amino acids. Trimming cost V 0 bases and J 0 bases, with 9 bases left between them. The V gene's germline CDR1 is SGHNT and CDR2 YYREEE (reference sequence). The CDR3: CASSLDGVSNTGELFF. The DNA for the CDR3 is TGTGCCAGCAGCTTGGATGGGGTCTCGAACACCGGGGAGCTGTTTTTT. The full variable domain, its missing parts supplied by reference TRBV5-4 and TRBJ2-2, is ETGVTQSPTHLIKTRGQQVTLRCSSQSGHNTVSWYQQALGQGPQFIFQYYREEENGRGNFPPRFSGLQFPNYSSELNVNALELDDSALYLCASSLDGVSNTGELFFGEGSRLTVL.